This T cell receptor (beta chain) was retrieved from a study of blood T cell repertoires in COVID-19. Produced via immunoSEQ multiplex PCR; TCRdb's table is partial and in-frame only. The sample includes 110,000 to 150,000 clones, 60% to 85% seen only once; the top ten take over 8.5%. The receptor's source is a man aged 45-65 years with active or convalescent COVID-19. The sequencing sample was made of peripheral blood.

CDR3 in amino acids: CASSQGAGRVTGELFF. CDR3 bases: TGTGCCAGCAGCCAAGGAGCGGGAAGGGTCACCGGGGAGCTGTTTTTT. The chain employs TRBV4-2 and TRBJ2-2; TRBD2 matches at 7 bases. The CDR3 has 16 amino acids. Trimming removed 1 base from V and 4 bases from J; junction bases left unmatched: 6. Looked up from germline, CDR1 is LGHNA and CDR2 is YNFKEQ.